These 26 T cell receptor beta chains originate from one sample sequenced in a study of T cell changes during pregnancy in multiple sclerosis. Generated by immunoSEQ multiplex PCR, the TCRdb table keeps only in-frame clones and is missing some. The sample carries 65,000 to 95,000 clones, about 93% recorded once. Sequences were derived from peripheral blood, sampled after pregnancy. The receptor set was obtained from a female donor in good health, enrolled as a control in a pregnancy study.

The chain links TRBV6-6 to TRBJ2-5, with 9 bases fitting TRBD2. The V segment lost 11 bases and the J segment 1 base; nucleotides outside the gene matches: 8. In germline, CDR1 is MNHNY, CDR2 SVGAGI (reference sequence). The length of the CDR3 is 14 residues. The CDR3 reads CASRGGGVQETQYF. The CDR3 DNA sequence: TGTGCCTCCCGGGGCGGGGGGGTCCAAGAGACCCAGTACTTC.

CDR3 sequence: CASSLRGLHYEQYF. CDR3 DNA sequence: TGTGCCAGCAGTTTAAGGGGCCTACACTACGAGCAGTACTTC. The V gene is TRBV27, the J gene TRBJ2-7; the D gene is possibly TRBD1 (5 bases). V lost 2 bases and J 3 bases, leaving 11 bases between the germline ends. The CDR3 spans 14 residues. Germline V gene lookup returns CDR1 MNHEY and CDR2 SMNVEV (reference sequence).

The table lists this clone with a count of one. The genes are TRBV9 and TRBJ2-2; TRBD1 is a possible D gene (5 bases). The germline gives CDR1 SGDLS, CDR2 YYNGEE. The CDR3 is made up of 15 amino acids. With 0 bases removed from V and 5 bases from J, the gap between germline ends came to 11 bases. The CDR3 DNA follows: TGTGCCAGCAGCGTAGGAGAAGGGGCGACCGGGGAGCTGTTTTTT. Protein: CASSVGEGATGELFF.

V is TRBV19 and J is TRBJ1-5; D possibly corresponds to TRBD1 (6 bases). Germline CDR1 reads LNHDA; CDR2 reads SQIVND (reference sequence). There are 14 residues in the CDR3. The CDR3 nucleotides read TGTGCAGGCGGGAGGGGGAGAACCAATCAGCCCCAGCATTTT. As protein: CAGGRGRTNQPQHF. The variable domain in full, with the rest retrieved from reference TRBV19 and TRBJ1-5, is DGGITQSPKYLFRKEGQNVTLSCEQNLNHDAMYWYRQDPGQGLRLIYYSQIVNDFQKGDIAEGYSVSREKKESFPLTVTSAQKNPTAFYLCAGGRGRTNQPQHFGDGTRLSIL.

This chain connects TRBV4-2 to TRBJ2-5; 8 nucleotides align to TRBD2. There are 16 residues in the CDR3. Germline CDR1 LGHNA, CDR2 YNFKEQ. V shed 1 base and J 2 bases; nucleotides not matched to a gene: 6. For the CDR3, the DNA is TGTGCCAGCAGCCAAGCGCCGGGACTAGGGCAAGAGACCCAGTACTTC. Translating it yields CASSQAPGLGQETQYF.

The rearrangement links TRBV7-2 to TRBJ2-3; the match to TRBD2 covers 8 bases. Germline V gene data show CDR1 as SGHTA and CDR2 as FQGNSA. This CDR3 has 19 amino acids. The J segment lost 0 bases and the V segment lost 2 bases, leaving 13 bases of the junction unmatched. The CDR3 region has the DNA TGTGCCAGCAGCTTAAGGGCTAGCGGGCGCCTCAGGAGCACAGATACGCAGTATTTT. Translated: CASSLRASGRLRSTDTQYF.

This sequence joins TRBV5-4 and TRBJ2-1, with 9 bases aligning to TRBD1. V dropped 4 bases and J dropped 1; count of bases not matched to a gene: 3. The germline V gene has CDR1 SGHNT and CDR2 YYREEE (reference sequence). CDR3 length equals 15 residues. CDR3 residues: CASSQGQGSYNEQFF. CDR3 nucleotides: TGTGCCAGCAGCCAAGGACAGGGGTCCTACAATGAGCAGTTCTTC.

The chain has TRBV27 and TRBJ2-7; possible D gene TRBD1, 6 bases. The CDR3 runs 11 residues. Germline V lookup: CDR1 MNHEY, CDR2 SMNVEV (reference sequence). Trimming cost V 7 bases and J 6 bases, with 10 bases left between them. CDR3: CASTGVGEQYF. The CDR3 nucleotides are TGTGCCAGCACAGGGGTAGGCGAGCAGTACTTC.

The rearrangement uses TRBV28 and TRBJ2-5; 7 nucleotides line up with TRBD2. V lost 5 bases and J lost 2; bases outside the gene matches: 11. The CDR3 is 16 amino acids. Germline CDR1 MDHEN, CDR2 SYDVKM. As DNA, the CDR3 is TGTGCCAGCAGTGCTCCCGCGGGGGAGGTTCAAGAGACCCAGTACTTC. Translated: CASSAPAGEVQETQYF.

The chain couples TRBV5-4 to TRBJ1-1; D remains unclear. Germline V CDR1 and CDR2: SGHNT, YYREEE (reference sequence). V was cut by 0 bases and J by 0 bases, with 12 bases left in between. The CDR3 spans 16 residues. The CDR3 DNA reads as TGTGCCAGCAGCTTGGGGGCTATTCGAGTGAACACTGAAGCTTTCTTT. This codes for CASSLGAIRVNTEAFF. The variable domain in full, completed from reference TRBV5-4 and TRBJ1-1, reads ETGVTQSPTHLIKTRGQQVTLRCSSQSGHNTVSWYQQALGQGPQFIFQYYREEENGRGNFPPRFSGLQFPNYSSELNVNALELDDSALYLCASSLGAIRVNTEAFFGQGTRLTVV.

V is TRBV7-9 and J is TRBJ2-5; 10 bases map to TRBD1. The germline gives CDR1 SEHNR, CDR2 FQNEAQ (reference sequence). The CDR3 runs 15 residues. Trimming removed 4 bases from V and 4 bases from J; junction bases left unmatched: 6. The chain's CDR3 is CASSSGQGWRETQYF. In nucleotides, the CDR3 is TGTGCCAGCAGCTCGGGACAGGGGTGGAGAGAGACCCAGTACTTC. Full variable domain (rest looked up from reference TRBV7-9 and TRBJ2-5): DTGVSQNPRHKITKRGQNVTFRCDPISEHNRLYWYRQTLGQGPEFLTYFQNEAQLEKSRLLSDRFSAERPKGSFSTLEIQRTEQGDSAMYLCASSSGQGWRETQYFGPGTRLLVL.

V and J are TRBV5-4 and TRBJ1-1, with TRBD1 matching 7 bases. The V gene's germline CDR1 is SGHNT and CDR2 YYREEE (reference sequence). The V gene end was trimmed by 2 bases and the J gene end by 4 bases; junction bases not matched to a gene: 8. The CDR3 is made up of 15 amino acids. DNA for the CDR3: TGTGCCAGCAGCTTACAGGGGCGGGGGGGCACTGAAGCTTTCTTT. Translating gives CASSLQGRGGTEAFF.

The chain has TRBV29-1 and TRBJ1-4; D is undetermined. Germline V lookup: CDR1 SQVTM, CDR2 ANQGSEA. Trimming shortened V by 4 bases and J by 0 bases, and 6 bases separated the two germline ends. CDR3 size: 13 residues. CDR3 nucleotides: TGCAGCGTTGCCGGGACAACTAATGAAAAACTGTTTTTT. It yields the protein CSVAGTTNEKLFF.

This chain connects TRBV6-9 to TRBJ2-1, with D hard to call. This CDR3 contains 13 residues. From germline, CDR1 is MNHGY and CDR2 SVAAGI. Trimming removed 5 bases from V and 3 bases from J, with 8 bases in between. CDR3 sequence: CASSQKRYNEQFF. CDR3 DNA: TGTGCCAGCAGTCAGAAACGCTACAATGAGCAGTTCTTC.

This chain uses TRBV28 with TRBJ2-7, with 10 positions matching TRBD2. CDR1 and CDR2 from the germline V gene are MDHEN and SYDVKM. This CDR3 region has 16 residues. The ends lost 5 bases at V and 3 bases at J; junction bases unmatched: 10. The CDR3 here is CASSHSGRTLYYEQYF. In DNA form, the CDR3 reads TGTGCCAGCAGTCATAGCGGGAGGACTCTATACTACGAGCAGTACTTC.

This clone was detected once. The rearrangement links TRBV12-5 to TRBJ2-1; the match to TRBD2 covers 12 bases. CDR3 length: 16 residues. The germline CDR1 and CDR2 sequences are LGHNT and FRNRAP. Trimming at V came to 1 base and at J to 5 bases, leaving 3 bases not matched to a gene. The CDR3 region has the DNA TGTGCTAGTGGTTTGGCAACTAGCGGGAGGAACAATGAGCAGTTCTTC. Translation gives CASGLATSGRNNEQFF. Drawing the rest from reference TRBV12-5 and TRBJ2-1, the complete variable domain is DARVTQTPRHKVTEMGQEVTMRCQPILGHNTVFWYRQTMMQGLELLAYFRNRAPLDDSGMPKDRFSAEMPDATLATLKIQPSEPRDSAVYFCASGLATSGRNNEQFFGPGTRLTVL.

The CDR3 region is CASTSGGIYGYTF. The CDR3 DNA sequence: TGTGCCAGCACTTCAGGGGGCATCTATGGCTACACCTTC. V is TRBV28 and J is TRBJ1-2; 8 bases are a match to TRBD1. Trimming removed 7 bases from V and 4 bases from J; junction bases left unmatched: 5. The CDR3 consists of 13 residues. Germline V gives CDR1 MDHEN, CDR2 SYDVKM.

The CDR3: CASRTGTSGTNTGELFF. CDR3 bases: TGTGCCAGCAGAACCGGGACTAGCGGGACGAACACCGGGGAGCTGTTTTTT. This sequence joins TRBV27 and TRBJ2-2, with 13 bases that match TRBD2. Trimming cost V 6 bases and J 0 bases; bases outside gene matches: 4. Germline lookup yields CDR1 MNHEY and CDR2 SMNVEV (reference sequence). CDR3 length equals 17 residues.

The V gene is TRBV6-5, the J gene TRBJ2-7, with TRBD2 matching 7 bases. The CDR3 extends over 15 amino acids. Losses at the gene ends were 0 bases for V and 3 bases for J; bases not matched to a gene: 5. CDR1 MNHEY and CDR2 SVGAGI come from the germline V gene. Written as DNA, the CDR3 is TGTGCCAGCAGTTACTCGCGGGGGTTCAACTACGAGCAGTACTTC. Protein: CASSYSRGFNYEQYF.

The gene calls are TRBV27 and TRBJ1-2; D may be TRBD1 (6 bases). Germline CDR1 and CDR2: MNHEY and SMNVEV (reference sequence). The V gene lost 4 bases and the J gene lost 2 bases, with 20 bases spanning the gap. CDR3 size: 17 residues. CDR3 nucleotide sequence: TGTGCCAGCAGTTCCCTACCCTGGACAGCCCCGAACTATGGCTACACCTTC. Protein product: CASSSLPWTAPNYGYTF.

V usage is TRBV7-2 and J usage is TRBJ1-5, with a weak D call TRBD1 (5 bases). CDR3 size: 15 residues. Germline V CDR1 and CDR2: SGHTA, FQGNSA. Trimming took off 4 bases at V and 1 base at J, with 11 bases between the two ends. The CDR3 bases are TGTGCCAGCAGCTACGGGGGACCCAGCAATCAGCCCCAGCATTTT. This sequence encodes CASSYGGPSNQPQHF.

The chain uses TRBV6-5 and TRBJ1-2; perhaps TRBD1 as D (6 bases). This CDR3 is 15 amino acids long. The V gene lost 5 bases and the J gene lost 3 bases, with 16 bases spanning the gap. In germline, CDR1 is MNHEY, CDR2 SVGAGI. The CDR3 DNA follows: TGTGCCAGCAGTCGACTGGGGGGGGCAGACTATGGCTACACCTTC. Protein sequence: CASSRLGGADYGYTF.

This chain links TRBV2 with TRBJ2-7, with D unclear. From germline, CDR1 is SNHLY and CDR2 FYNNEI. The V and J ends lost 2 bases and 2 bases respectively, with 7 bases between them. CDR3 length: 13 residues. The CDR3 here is CASSERVPYEQYF. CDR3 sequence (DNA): TGTGCCAGCAGTGAACGGGTTCCCTACGAGCAGTACTTC.

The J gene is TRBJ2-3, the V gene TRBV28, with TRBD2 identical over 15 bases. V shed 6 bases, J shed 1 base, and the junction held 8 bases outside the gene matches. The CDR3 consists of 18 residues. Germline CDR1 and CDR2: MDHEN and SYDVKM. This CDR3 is CASRSGGLAGGGTDTQYF. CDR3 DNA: TGTGCCAGCAGATCCGGGGGACTAGCGGGAGGAGGCACAGATACGCAGTATTTT.

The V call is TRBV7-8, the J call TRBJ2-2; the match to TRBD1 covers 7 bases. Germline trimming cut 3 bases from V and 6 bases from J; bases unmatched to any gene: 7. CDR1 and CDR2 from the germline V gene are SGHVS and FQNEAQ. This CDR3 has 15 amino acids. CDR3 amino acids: CASSFTGVESGELFF. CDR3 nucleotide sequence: TGTGCCAGCAGCTTTACAGGGGTCGAGTCCGGGGAGCTGTTTTTT. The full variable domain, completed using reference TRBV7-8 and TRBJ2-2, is GAGVSQSPRYKVAKRGQDVALRCDPISGHVSLFWYQQALGQGPEFLTYFQNEAQLDKSGLPSDRFFAERPEGSVSTLKIQRTQQEDSAVYLCASSFTGVESGELFFGEGSRLTVL.

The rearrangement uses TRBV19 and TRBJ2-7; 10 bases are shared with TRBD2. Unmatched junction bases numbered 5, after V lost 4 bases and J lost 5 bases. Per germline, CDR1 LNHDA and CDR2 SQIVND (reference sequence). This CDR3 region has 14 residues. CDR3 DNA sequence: TGTGCCAGTAGTAAACTAGCGGGAAGGGACGAGCAGTACTTC. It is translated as CASSKLAGRDEQYF.